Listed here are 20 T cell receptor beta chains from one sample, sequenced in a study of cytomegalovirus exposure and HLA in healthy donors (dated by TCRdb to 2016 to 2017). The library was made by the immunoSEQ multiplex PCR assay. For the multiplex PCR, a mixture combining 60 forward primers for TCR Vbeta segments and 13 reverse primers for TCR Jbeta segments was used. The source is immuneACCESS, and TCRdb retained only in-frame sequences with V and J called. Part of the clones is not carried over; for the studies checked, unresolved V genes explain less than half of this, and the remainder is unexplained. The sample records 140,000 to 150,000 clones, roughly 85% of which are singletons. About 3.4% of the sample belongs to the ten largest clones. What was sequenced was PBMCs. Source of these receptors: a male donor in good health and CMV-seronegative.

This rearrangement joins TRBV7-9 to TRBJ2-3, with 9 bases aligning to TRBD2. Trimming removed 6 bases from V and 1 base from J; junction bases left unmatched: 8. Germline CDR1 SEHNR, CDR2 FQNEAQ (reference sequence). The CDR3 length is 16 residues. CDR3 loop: CASRRRPSGGTDTQYF. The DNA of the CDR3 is TGTGCCAGCAGACGGAGACCTAGCGGGGGCACAGATACGCAGTATTTT.

This chain's CDR3 is CASSYGTPDSGNTIYF. The CDR3, as DNA: TGTGCCAGCAGTTACGGGACTCCCGACTCTGGAAACACCATATATTTT. V and J are TRBV6-5 and TRBJ1-3; the D gene is possibly TRBD1 (5 bases). CDR1 MNHEY and CDR2 SVGAGI come from the germline V gene. The germline V and J ends were trimmed by 2 bases and 0 bases, with 11 bases remaining between them. This CDR3 has 16 amino acids.

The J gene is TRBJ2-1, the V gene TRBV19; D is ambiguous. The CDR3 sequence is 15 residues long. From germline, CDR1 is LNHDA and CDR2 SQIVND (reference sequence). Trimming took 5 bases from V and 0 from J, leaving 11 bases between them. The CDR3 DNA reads TGTGCCAGTAGTGCGCTTCTAGTCTCCTACAATGAGCAGTTCTTC. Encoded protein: CASSALLVSYNEQFF.

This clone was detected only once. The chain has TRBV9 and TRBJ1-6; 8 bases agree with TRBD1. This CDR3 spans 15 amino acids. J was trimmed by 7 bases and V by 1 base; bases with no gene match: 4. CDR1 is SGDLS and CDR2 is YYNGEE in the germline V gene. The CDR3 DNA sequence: TGTGCCAGCAGCGTAACCGGGACAGGCAATTCACCCCTCCACTTT. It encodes CASSVTGTGNSPLHF. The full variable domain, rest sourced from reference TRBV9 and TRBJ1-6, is DSGVTQTPKHLITATGQRVTLRCSPRSGDLSVYWYQQSLDQGLQFLIQYYNGEERAKGNILERFSAQQFPDLHSELNLSSLELGDSALYFCASSVTGTGNSPLHFGNGTRLTVT.

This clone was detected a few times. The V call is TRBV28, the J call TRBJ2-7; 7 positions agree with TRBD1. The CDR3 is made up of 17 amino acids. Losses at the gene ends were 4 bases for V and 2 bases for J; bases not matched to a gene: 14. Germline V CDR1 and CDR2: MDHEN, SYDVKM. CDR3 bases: TGTGCCAGCAGTTCTTCAATCCTCGGACAGGCGGCCTACGAGCAGTACTTC. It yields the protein CASSSSILGQAAYEQYF.

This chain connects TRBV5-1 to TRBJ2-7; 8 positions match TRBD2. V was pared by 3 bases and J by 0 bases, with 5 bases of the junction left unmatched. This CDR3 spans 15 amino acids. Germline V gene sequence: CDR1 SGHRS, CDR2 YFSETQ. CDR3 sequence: CASSYLGTSSYEQYF. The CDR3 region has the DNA TGCGCCAGCAGCTACCTGGGGACTAGCTCCTACGAGCAGTACTTC. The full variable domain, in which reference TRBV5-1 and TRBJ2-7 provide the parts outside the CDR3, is KAGVTQTPRYLIKTRGQQVTLSCSPISGHRSVSWYQQTPGQGLQFLFEYFSETQRNKGNFPGRFSGRQFSNSRSEMNVSTLELGDSALYLCASSYLGTSSYEQYFGPGTRLTVT.

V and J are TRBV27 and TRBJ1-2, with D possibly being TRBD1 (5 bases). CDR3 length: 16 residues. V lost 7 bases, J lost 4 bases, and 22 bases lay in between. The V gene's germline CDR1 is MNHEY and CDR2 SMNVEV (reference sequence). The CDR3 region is CASTPSGGVQTYGYTF. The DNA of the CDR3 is TGTGCCAGCACTCCGAGCGGGGGGGTACAGACCTATGGCTACACCTTC.

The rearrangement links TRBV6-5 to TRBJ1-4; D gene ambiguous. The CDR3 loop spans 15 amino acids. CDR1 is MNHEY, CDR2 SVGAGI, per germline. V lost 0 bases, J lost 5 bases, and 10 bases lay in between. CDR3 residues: CASSYSSTVNEKLFF. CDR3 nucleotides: TGTGCCAGCAGTTACTCGAGTACAGTGAATGAAAAACTGTTTTTT.

DNA of the CDR3: TGTGCCAGCAGTTGGGGGCTCCGGGAAAAACTGTTTTTT. Residues: CASSWGLREKLFF. The J gene is TRBJ1-4, the V gene TRBV28; TRBD1 might be the D (6 bases). The CDR3 contains 13 residues. Trimming left V 4 bases short and J 8 bases short, with 11 bases between. Germline V CDR1 and CDR2: MDHEN, SYDVKM.

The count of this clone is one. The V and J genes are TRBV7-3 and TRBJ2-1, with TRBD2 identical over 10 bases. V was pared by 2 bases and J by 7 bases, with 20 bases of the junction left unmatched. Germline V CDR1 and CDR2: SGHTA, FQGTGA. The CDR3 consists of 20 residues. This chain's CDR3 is CASSLGSGGSGAGGMNEQFF. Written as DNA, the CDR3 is TGTGCCAGCAGCTTAGGATCGGGGGGTAGCGGAGCGGGGGGGATGAATGAGCAGTTCTTC. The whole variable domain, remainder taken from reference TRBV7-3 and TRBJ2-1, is GAGVSQTPSNKVTEKGKYVELRCDPISGHTALYWYRQSLGQGPEFLIYFQGTGAADDSGLPNDRFFAVRPEGSVSTLKIQRTERGDSAVYLCASSLGSGGSGAGGMNEQFFGPGTRLTVL.

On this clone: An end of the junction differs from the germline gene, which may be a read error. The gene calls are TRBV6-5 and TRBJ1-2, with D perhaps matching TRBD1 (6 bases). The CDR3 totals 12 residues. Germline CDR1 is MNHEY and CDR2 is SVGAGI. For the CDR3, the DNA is TGTGCCAGCGGGGGCCGTAACCATGGCTACGCCTTC. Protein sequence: CASGGRNHGYAF.

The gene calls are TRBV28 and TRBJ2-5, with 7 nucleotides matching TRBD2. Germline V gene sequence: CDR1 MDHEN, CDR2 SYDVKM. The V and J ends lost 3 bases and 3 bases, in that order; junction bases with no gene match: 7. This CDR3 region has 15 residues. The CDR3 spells CASSFGGRNEETQYF. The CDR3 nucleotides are TGTGCCAGCAGTTTCGGCGGGAGAAATGAAGAGACCCAGTACTTC.

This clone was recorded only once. This CDR3 is CASSFSRAGANVLTF. CDR3 in DNA: TGTGCCAGCAGCTTTTCGAGGGCTGGGGCCAACGTCCTGACTTTC. The chain joins TRBV7-9 to TRBJ2-6; D may be TRBD2 (5 bases). The CDR3 runs 15 residues. The germline gives CDR1 SEHNR, CDR2 FQNEAQ (reference sequence). Trimming left V 3 bases short and J 2 bases short, with 8 bases between.

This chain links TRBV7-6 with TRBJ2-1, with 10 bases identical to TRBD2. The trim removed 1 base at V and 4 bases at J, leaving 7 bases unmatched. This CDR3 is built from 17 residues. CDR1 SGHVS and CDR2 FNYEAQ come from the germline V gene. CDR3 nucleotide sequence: TGTGCCAGCAGCTTAGGGGCTAGCGGGGGCGCTTACAATGAGCAGTTCTTC. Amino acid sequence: CASSLGASGGAYNEQFF.

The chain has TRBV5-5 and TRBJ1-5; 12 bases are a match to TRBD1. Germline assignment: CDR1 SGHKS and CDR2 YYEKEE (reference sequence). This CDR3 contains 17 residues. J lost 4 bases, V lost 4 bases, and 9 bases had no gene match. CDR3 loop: CASSQAPGQGANQPQHF. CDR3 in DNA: TGTGCCAGCAGCCAGGCTCCGGGACAGGGGGCTAATCAGCCCCAGCATTTT. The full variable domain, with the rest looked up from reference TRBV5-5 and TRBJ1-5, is DAGVTQSPTHLIKTRGQQVTLRCSPISGHKSVSWYQQVLGQGPQFIFQYYEKEERGRGNFPDRFSARQFPNYSSELNVNALLLGDSALYLCASSQAPGQGANQPQHFGDGTRLSIL.

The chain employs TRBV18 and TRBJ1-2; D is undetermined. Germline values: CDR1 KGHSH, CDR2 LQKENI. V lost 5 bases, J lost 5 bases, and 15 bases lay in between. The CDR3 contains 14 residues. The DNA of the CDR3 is TGTGCCAGCTCAGCGTCGACCGCGGGGTATGGCTACACCTTC. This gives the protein CASSASTAGYGYTF.

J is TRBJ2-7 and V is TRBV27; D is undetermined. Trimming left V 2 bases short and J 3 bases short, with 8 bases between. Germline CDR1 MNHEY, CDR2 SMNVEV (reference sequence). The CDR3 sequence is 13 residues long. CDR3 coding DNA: TGTGCCAGCAGTTTAAGCAGACTCTACGAGCAGTACTTC. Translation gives CASSLSRLYEQYF.

CDR3 sequence (DNA): TGCGCCAGCAGCTGGGCGGGGGACAACACCGGGGAGCTGTTTTTT. Translation: CASSWAGDNTGELFF. The chain links TRBV5-1 to TRBJ2-2, with TRBD2 matching 7 bases. Germline assignment: CDR1 SGHRS and CDR2 YFSETQ. This CDR3 contains 15 residues. J was trimmed by 2 bases and V by 3 bases; bases with no gene match: 4.

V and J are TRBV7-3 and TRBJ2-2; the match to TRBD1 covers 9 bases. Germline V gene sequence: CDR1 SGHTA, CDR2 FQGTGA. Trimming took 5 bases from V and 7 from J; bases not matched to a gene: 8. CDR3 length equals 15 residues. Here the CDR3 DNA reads TGTGCCAGCAGCAGACGGACAGGGGAACACGGGGAGCTGTTTTTT. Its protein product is CASSRRTGEHGELFF.

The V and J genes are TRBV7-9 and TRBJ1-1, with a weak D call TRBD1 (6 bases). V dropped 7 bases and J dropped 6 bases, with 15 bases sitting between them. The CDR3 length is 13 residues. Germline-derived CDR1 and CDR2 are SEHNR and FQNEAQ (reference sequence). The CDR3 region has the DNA TGTGCCAGCAACCATAACAGGGTCGCTGAAGCTTTCTTT. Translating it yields CASNHNRVAEAFF. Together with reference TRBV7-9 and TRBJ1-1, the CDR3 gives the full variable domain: DTGVSQNPRHKITKRGQNVTFRCDPISEHNRLYWYRQTLGQGPEFLTYFQNEAQLEKSRLLSDRFSAERPKGSFSTLEIQRTEQGDSAMYLCASNHNRVAEAFFGQGTRLTVV.